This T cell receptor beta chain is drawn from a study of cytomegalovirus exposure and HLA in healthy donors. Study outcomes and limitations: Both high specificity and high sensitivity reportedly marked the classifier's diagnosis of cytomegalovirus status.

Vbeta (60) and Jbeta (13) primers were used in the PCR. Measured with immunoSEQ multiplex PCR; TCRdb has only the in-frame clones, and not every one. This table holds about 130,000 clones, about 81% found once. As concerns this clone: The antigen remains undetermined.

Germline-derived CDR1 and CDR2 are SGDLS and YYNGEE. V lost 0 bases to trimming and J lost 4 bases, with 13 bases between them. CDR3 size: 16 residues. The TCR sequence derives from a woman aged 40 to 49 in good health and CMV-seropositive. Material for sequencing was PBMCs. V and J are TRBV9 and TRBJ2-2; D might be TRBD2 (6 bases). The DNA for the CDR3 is TGTGCCAGCAGCGTAGTTTCCGGGGGAGGCACCGGGGAGCTGTTTTTT. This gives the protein CASSVVSGGGTGELFF.